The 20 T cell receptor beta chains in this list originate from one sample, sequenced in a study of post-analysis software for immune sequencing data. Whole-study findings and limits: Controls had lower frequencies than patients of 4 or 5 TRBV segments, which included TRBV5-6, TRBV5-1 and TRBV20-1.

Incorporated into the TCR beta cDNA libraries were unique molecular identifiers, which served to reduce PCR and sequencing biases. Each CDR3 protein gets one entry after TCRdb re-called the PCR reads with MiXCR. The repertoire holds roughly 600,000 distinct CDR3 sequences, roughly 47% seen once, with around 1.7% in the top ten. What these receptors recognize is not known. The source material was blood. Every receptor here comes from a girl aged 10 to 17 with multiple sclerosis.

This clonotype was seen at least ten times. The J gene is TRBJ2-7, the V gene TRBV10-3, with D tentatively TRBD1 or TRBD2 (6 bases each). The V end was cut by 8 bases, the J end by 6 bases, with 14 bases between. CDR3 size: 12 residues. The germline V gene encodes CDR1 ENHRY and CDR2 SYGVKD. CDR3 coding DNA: TGTGCCATCCGAGGGGGGACCTCCGAGCAGTACTTC. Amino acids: CAIRGGTSEQYF.

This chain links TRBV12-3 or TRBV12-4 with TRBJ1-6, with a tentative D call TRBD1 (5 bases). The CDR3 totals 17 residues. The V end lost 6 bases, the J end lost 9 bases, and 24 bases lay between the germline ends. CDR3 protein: CASSFKRDGGTGSPLHF. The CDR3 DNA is TGTGCCAGCAGCTTTAAGAGGGACGGCGGGACGGGTTCACCCCTCCACTTT.

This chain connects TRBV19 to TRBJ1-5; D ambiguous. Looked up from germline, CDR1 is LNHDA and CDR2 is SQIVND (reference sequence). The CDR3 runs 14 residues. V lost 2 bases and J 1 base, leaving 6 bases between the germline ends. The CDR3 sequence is CASSIQSSNQPQHF. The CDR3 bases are TGTGCCAGTAGTATACAGAGCAGCAATCAGCCCCAGCATTTT. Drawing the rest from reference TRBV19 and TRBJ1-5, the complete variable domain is DGGITQSPKYLFRKEGQNVTLSCEQNLNHDAMYWYRQDPGQGLRLIYYSQIVNDFQKGDIAEGYSVSREKKESFPLTVTSAQKNPTAFYLCASSIQSSNQPQHFGDGTRLSIL.

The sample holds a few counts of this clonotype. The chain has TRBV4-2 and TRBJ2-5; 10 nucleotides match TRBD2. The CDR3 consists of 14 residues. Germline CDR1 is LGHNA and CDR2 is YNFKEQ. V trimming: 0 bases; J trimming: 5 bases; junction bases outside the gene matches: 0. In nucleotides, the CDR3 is TGTGCCAGCAGCCAAGAGACTAGCGGGGAGACCCAGTACTTC. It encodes CASSQETSGETQYF.

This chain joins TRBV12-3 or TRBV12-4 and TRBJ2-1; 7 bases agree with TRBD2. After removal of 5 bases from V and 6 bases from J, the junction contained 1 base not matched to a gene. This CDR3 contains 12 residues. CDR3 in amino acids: CASSRLANEQFF. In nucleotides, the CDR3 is TGTGCCAGCAGTCGACTAGCCAATGAGCAGTTCTTC.

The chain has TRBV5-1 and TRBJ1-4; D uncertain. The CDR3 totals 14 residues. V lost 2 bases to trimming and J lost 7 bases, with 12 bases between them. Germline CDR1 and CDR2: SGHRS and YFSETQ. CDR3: CASSFGRAGEKLFF. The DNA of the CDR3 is TGCGCCAGCAGCTTCGGTAGGGCGGGTGAAAAACTGTTTTTT.

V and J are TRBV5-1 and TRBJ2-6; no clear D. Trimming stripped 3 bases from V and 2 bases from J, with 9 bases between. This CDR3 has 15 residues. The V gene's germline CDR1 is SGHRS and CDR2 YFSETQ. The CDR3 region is CASSWRGPGANVLTF. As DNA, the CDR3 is TGCGCCAGCAGCTGGAGAGGCCCTGGGGCCAACGTCCTGACTTTC.

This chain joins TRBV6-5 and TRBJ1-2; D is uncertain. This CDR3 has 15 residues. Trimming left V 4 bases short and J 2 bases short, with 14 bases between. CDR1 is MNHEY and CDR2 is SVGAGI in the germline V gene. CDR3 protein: CASSSPGAGNYGYTF. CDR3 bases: TGTGCCAGCAGTTCCCCTGGTGCGGGGAACTATGGCTACACCTTC.

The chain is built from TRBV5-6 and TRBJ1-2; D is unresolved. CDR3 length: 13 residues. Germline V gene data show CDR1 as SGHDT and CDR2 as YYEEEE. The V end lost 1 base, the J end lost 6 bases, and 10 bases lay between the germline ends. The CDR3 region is CASSLPGENGYTF. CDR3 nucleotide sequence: TGTGCCAGCAGCTTGCCCGGGGAGAATGGCTACACCTTC.

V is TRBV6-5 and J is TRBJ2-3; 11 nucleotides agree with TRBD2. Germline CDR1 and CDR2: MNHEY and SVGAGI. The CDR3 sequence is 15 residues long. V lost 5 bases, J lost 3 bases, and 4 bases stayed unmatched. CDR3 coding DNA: TGTGCCAGCAGTACGGCTAGCGGGGGGACAGATACGCAGTATTTT. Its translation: CASSTASGGTDTQYF.

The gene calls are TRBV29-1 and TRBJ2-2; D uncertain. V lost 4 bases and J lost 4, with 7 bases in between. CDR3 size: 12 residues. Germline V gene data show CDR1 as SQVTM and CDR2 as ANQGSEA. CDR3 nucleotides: TGCAGCGTTGTTTGGCTCACCGGGGAGCTGTTTTTT. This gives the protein CSVVWLTGELFF.

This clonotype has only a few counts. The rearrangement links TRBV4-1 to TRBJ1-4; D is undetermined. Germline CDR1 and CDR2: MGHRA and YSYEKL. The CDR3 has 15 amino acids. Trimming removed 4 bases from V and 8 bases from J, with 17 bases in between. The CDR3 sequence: CASSPPGRTAEKLFF. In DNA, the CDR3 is TGCGCCAGCAGCCCCCCTGGTAGAACAGCGGAAAAACTGTTTTTT.

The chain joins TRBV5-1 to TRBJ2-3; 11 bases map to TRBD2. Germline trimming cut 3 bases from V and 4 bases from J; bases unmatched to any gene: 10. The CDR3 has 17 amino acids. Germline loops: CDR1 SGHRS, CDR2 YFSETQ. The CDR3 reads CASSSLLAGGRADTQYF. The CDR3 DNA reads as TGCGCCAGCAGCTCCTTATTAGCGGGGGGGCGCGCAGATACGCAGTATTTT.

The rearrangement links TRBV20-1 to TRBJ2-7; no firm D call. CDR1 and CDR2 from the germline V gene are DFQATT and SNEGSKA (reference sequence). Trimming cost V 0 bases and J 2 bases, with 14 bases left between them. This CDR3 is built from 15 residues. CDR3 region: CSARDHGALPYEQYF. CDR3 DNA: TGCAGTGCTAGAGATCACGGAGCCCTCCCCTACGAGCAGTACTTC.

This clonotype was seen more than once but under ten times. DNA of the CDR3: TGTGCCAGCAGCAACCCTGGGACAGCGAGCTCCTACGAGCAGTACTTC. Protein product: CASSNPGTASSYEQYF. The chain recombines TRBV21-1 with TRBJ2-7; the table's D call of TRBD1 was not tested on the DNA. TRBV21-1 constitutes a pseudogene. This CDR3 spans 16 amino acids.

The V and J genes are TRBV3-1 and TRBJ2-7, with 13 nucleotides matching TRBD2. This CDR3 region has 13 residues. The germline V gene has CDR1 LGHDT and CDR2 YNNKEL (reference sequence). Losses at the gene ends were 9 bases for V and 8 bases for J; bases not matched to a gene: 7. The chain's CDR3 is CASKTSGGYQQYF. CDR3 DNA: TGTGCCAGTAAGACTAGCGGGGGGTACCAGCAGTACTTC.

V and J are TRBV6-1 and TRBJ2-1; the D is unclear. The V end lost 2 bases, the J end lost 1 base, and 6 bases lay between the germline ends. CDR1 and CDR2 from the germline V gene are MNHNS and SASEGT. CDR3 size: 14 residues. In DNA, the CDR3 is TGTGCCAGCAGTGAACTAGTTTCCTACAATGAGCAGTTCTTC. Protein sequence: CASSELVSYNEQFF.

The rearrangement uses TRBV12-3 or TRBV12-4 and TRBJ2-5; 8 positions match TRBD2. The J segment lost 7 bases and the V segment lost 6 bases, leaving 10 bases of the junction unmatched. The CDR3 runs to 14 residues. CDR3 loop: CASSPTSEGGTQYF. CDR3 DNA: TGTGCCAGCAGCCCGACTAGCGAGGGCGGGACCCAGTACTTC.

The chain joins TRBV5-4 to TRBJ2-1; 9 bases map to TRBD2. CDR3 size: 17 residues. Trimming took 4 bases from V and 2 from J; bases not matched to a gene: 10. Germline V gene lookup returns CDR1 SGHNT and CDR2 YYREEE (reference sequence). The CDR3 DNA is TGTGCCAGCAGCCTGTGGGGAGCGGGAGGCGCCTACAATGAGCAGTTCTTC. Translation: CASSLWGAGGAYNEQFF.

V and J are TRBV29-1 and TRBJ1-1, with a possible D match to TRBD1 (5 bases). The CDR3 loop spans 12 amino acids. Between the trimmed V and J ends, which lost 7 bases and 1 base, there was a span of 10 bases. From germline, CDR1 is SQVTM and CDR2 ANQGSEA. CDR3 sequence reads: CSATGGNTEAFF. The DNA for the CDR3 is TGCAGCGCCACCGGGGGGAACACTGAAGCTTTCTTT.